The 19 T cell receptor beta chains below come from one sample, sequenced in a study of cytomegalovirus exposure and HLA in healthy donors. PCR involved 60 Vbeta and 13 Jbeta primers. Sequenced by immunoSEQ multiplex PCR; TCRdb stores in-frame clones only, minus some. The table lists 60,000 to 95,000 clones, 78% of them singletons. The sample was PBMCs. These receptors all stem from a woman aged 35 to 49 in good health and CMV-seropositive.

The chain is built from TRBV7-2 and TRBJ1-2; 9 bases are shared with TRBD1. Germline V CDR1 and CDR2: SGHTA, FQGNSA. The CDR3 covers 16 residues. The ends lost 5 bases at V and 7 bases at J; junction bases unmatched: 14. In nucleotides, the CDR3 is TGTGCCAGCAGCCTAGATGCGGGACAGGGTTCTCGTGGCTACACCTTC. Protein product: CASSLDAGQGSRGYTF.

The chain employs TRBV4-3 and TRBJ2-6; D gene uncertain. This CDR3 has 14 amino acids. Between the trimmed V and J ends, which lost 5 bases and 0 bases, there was a span of 5 bases. Germline V gene sequence: CDR1 LGHNA, CDR2 YSLEER. CDR3 sequence: CASSKHSGANVLTF. The CDR3 nucleotides read TGCGCCAGCAGCAAACACTCTGGGGCCAACGTCCTGACTTTC.

This clone was counted between two and nine times. V gene TRBV6-1 combines with J gene TRBJ1-3; D call uncertain. The V gene lost 0 bases and the J gene lost 0 bases, with 6 bases spanning the gap. Germline CDR1 is MNHNS and CDR2 is SASEGT. The CDR3 spans 15 residues. The CDR3 DNA reads TGTGCCAGCAGTGAAGCTGTCAGCTCTGGAAACACCATATATTTT. Translating it yields CASSEAVSSGNTIYF.

The V gene is TRBV5-5, the J gene TRBJ2-2; the D gene is possibly TRBD1 (6 bases). V lost 6 bases and J lost 3, with 15 bases in between. Germline lookup yields CDR1 SGHKS and CDR2 YYEKEE (reference sequence). The CDR3 totals 15 residues. Here the CDR3 reads CASTSLQGHTGELFF. The CDR3, as DNA: TGTGCCAGCACCTCATTACAGGGCCACACCGGGGAGCTGTTTTTT. Drawing the rest from reference TRBV5-5 and TRBJ2-2, the complete variable domain is DAGVTQSPTHLIKTRGQQVTLRCSPISGHKSVSWYQQVLGQGPQFIFQYYEKEERGRGNFPDRFSARQFPNYSSELNVNALLLGDSALYLCASTSLQGHTGELFFGEGSRLTVL.

The rearrangement joins TRBV11-2 to TRBJ1-6; D unresolved. Germline values: CDR1 SGHAT, CDR2 FQNNGV. Trimming stripped 8 bases from V and 10 bases from J, with 18 bases between. CDR3 length: 14 amino acids. The CDR3 is CASGPEGGGSPLHF. The CDR3 nucleotides are TGTGCCAGCGGGCCCGAGGGCGGTGGATCACCCCTCCACTTT.

The V and J genes are TRBV19 and TRBJ1-2; D may be TRBD1 (6 bases). The CDR3 is 18 amino acids. V dropped 5 bases and J dropped 0 bases, with 22 bases sitting between them. Germline CDR1 reads LNHDA; CDR2 reads SQIVND (reference sequence). The CDR3 DNA sequence: TGTGCCAGTAGTTCCTACCGGGACAAGGAATGGTCTAACTATGGCTACACCTTC. Residues: CASSSYRDKEWSNYGYTF.

This clone appeared a few times. The chain is built from TRBV5-6 and TRBJ1-2, with a tentative D call TRBD1 (5 bases). The V end lost 0 bases, the J end lost 8 bases, and 11 bases lay between the germline ends. Germline V gene sequence: CDR1 SGHDT, CDR2 YYEEEE. The CDR3 runs to 13 residues. CDR3 amino acids: CASSLGQRRGYTF. The CDR3 DNA reads as TGTGCCAGCAGCTTGGGACAGAGAAGGGGCTACACCTTC.

CDR3 in amino acids: CASSYRGRNTGELFF. The CDR3, as DNA: TGTGCCAGCAGTTACAGGGGGAGGAACACCGGGGAGCTGTTTTTT. The chain recombines TRBV6-5 with TRBJ2-2; D is perhaps TRBD1 (6 bases). Trimming removed 2 bases from V and 1 base from J, with 8 bases in between. The CDR3 totals 15 residues. CDR1 is MNHEY, CDR2 SVGAGI, per germline.

The chain carries TRBV7-2 and TRBJ2-5; D gene unclear. The DNA end is more similar to TRBJ2-7, so the J call may be wrong. Germline V gene lookup returns CDR1 SGHTA and CDR2 FQGNSA. CDR3 size: 14 residues. In DNA, the CDR3 is TGTGCCAGCAGCTTAGGAATGAGCTCCTACGAGCAGTACTTC. Protein sequence: CASSLGMSSYEQYF.

The chain combines TRBV6-5 with TRBJ1-5; D gene unclear. With 6 bases removed from V and 2 bases from J, the gap between germline ends came to 5 bases. The CDR3 sequence is 12 residues long. Germline CDR1 MNHEY, CDR2 SVGAGI. The CDR3, as DNA: TGTGCCAGCAGCCAGGGCAATCAGCCCCAGCATTTT. This sequence encodes CASSQGNQPQHF.

The DNA for the CDR3 is TGTGCCAGCAGTTTACCGACCCGGACTAGGGGCCATGAGCAGTTCTTC. This translates into CASSLPTRTRGHEQFF. The chain uses TRBV27 and TRBJ2-1; TRBD2 agrees at 7 bases. CDR1 is MNHEY and CDR2 is SMNVEV in the germline V gene (reference sequence). The CDR3 sequence is 16 residues long. Trimming at V came to 2 bases and at J to 8 bases, leaving 12 bases not matched to a gene.

V and J are TRBV7-3 and TRBJ2-1; 10 bases align to TRBD2. J lost 4 bases, V lost 4 bases, and 4 bases had no gene match. The CDR3 loop spans 15 amino acids. Germline V gene sequence: CDR1 SGHTA, CDR2 FQGTGA. The CDR3 reads CASSSGLASYNEQFF. In DNA form, the CDR3 reads TGTGCCAGCAGCTCGGGACTAGCGAGTTACAATGAGCAGTTCTTC.

The J gene is TRBJ2-7, the V gene TRBV4-3; the D gene is possibly TRBD2 (6 bases). V was shortened by 0 bases and J by 4 bases, with 13 bases between the two germline ends. The CDR3 has 15 amino acids. Germline CDR1 and CDR2: LGHNA and YSLEER. The CDR3 nucleotides read TGCGCCAGCAGCCAAGATTGGGACTTAGCTTACGAGCAGTACTTC. Translating it yields CASSQDWDLAYEQYF.

The V call is TRBV27, the J call TRBJ1-5; D is perhaps TRBD1 (6 bases). Germline V gene data show CDR1 as MNHEY and CDR2 as SMNVEV (reference sequence). The CDR3 length is 14 residues. V was trimmed by 5 bases and J by 7 bases, leaving 15 bases between them. The CDR3 DNA reads TGTGCCAGCAGTCCAGGGGTGTCAGGACAGCCCCAGCATTTT. Residues: CASSPGVSGQPQHF.

This clone was counted a single time. The gene calls are TRBV7-2 and TRBJ2-5; D unclear. CDR1 and CDR2 from the germline V gene are SGHTA and FQGNSA. The CDR3 covers 13 residues. Trimming cost V 1 base and J 4 bases, with 7 bases left between them. This CDR3 reads CASSLVRGETQYF. In DNA, the CDR3 is TGTGCCAGCAGCTTAGTGCGCGGAGAGACCCAGTACTTC.

J is TRBJ2-3 and V is TRBV30, with TRBD1 matching over 8 bases. CDR3 length: 15 amino acids. The germline CDR1 and CDR2 sequences are GTSNPN and SVGIG (reference sequence). V lost 2 bases to trimming and J lost 4 bases; unmatched junction nucleotides: 8. CDR3 DNA: TGTGCCTGGAGTCGCAAGACAGGGGCAGCAGATACGCAGTATTTT. Its protein product is CAWSRKTGAADTQYF.

This chain joins TRBV28 and TRBJ1-5; D may be TRBD1 (6 bases). The V gene lost 2 bases and the J gene lost 4 bases, with 12 bases spanning the gap. The CDR3 covers 15 residues. Germline-derived CDR1 and CDR2 are MDHEN and SYDVKM. CDR3: CASSLGGGLNQPQHF. The CDR3 DNA follows: TGTGCCAGCAGTTTAGGGGGGGGCCTTAATCAGCCCCAGCATTTT.

The V gene is TRBV7-2, the J gene TRBJ1-6; D perhaps matches TRBD1 (6 bases). The V end was cut by 4 bases, the J end by 9 bases, with 16 bases between. The CDR3 has 15 amino acids. The germline gives CDR1 SGHTA, CDR2 FQGNSA. The CDR3 spells CASSSSGDESSPLHF. For the CDR3, the DNA is TGTGCCAGCAGCTCCTCAGGGGACGAGAGTTCACCCCTCCACTTT.

This chain joins TRBV30 and TRBJ1-2, with a possible D match to TRBD1 (5 bases). This CDR3 spans 14 amino acids. V was trimmed by 3 bases and J by 4 bases, leaving 15 bases between them. Germline assignment: CDR1 GTSNPN and CDR2 SVGIG (reference sequence). The CDR3 DNA reads TGTGCCTGGAGGCTTGGTAGGGGCGTCTATGGCTACACCTTC. This codes for CAWRLGRGVYGYTF.